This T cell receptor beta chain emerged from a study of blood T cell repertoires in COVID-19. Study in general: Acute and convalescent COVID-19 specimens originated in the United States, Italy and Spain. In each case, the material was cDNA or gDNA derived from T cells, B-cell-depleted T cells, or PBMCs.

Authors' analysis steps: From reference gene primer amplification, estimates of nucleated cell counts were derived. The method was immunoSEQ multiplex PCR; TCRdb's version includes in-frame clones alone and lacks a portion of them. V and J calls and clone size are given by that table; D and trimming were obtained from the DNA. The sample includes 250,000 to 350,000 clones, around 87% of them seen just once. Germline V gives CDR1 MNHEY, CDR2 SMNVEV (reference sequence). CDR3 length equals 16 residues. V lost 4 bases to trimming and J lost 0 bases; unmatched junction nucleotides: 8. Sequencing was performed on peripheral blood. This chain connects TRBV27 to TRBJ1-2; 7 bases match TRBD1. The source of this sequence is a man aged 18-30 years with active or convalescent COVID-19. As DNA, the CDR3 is TGTGCCAGCAGTTCGGGCCGGGACAGACCTAACTATGGCTACACCTTC. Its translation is CASSSGRDRPNYGYTF.